The T cell receptor beta chain under discussion was sequenced for a study of cytomegalovirus exposure and HLA in healthy donors. The overall study: Most genotyped donors, 65% to 90% of some 400, had Caucasian-associated genetic ancestry.

In the PCR, 60 Vbeta and 13 Jbeta primers were used. Profiling relied on immunoSEQ multiplex PCR, and the TCRdb table lists in-frame clones only, not all of them. The sample carries 150,000 to 200,000 clones, about 75% recorded once. With regard to this clone: Its specificity is unknown.

Study results and limitations: TCR beta V- and J-gene trimming, according to a later analysis, was linked to a missense DCLRE1C variant.

Trimming cost V 8 bases and J 7 bases; bases outside gene matches: 8. The CDR3 extends over 14 amino acids. From germline, CDR1 is MNHEY and CDR2 SMNVEV (reference sequence). This chain connects TRBV27 to TRBJ2-2; 9 bases are shared with TRBD1. This TCR derives from a man younger than 35 in good health and CMV-seropositive. Sequenced sample: PBMCs. CDR3 residues: CASLKQGAGGELFF. In nucleotides, the CDR3 is TGTGCCAGCCTAAAACAGGGGGCAGGCGGGGAGCTGTTTTTT.